The T cell receptor beta chain under discussion was sequenced for a study of T cells in Graves' hyperthyroidism and ophthalmopathy. Template material for amplifying TCR beta CDR3 regions consisted of RNA transcripts. First-round RT-PCR of the TCR CDR3 relied on the HTBI primer set. TCRdb processed the multiplex PCR reads anew with MiXCR; each CDR3 protein has one entry. The data contain 250,000 or so distinct CDR3 sequences, nearly 15% of them seen just once; the ten biggest clones take up 30%. This clonotype was seen many times. CDR3 length equals 13 residues. The ends lost 6 bases at V and 6 bases at J; junction bases unmatched: 2.

V and J are TRBV12-3 or TRBV12-4 and TRBJ1-4; 9 bases line up with TRBD1. The sequence came from a woman between 50 and 59 years old with Graves' hyperthyroidism that later progressed to Graves' ophthalmopathy. Sequenced input: blood. CDR3 in DNA: TGTGCCAGCAGACAGGGGGCCGATGAAAAACTGTTTTTT. Its translation is CASRQGADEKLFF.